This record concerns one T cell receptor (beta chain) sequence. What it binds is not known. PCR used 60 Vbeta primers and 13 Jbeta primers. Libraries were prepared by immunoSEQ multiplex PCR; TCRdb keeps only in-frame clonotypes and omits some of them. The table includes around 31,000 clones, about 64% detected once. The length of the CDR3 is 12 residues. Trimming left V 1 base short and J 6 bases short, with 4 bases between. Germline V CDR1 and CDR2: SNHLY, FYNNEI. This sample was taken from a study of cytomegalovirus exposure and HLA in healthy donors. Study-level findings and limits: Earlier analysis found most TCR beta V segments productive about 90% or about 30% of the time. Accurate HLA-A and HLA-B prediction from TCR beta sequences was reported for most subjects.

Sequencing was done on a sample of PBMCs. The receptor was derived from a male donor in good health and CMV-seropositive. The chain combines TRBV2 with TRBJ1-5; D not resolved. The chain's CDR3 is CASSEEPQPQHF. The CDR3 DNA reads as TGTGCCAGCAGTGAAGAGCCTCAGCCCCAGCATTTT.